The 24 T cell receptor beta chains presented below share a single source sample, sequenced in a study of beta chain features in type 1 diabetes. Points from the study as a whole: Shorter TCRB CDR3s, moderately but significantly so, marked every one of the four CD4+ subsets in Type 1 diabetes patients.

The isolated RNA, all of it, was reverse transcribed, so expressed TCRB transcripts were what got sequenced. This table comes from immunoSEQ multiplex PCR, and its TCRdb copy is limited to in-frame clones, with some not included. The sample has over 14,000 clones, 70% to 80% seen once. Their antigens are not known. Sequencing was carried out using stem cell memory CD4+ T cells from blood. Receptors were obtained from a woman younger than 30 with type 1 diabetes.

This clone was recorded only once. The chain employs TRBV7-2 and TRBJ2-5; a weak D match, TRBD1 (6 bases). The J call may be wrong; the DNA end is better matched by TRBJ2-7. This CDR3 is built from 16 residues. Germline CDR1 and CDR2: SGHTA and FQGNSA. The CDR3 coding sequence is TGTGCCAGCAGCTTAGGGCCCCTGGGGGCCTCATACGAGCAGTACTTC. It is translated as CASSLGPLGASYEQYF.

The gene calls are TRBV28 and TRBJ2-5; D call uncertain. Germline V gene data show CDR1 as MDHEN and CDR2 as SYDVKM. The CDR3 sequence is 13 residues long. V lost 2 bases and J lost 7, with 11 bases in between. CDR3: CASSLGLPVTQYF. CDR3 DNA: TGTGCCAGCAGTTTAGGGCTGCCCGTGACCCAGTACTTC. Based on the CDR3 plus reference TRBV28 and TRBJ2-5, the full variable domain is DVKVTQSSRYLVKRTGEKVFLECVQDMDHENMFWYRQDPGLGLRLIYFSYDVKMKEKGDIPEGYSVSREKKERFSLILESASTNQTSMYLCASSLGLPVTQYFGPGTRLLVL.

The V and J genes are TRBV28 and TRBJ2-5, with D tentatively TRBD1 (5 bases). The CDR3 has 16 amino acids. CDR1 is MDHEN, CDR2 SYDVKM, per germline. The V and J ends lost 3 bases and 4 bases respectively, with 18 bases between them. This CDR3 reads CASSFSNQGFRETQYF. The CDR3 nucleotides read TGTGCCAGCAGTTTTTCCAACCAGGGTTTCCGAGAGACCCAGTACTTC.

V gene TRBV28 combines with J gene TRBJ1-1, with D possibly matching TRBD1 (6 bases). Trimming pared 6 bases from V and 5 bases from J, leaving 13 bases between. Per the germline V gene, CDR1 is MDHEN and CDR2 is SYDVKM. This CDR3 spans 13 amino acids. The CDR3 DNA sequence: TGTGCCAGCAGCCTACAGGGAGTTACTGAAGCTTTCTTT. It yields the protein CASSLQGVTEAFF.

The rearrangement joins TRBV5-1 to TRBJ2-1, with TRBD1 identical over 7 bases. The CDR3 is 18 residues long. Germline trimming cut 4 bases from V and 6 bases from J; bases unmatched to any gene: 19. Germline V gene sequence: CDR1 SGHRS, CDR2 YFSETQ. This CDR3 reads CASSPVRSSRQGSNEQFF. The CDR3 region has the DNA TGCGCCAGCAGCCCGGTACGCTCCTCGAGACAGGGTTCCAATGAGCAGTTCTTC.

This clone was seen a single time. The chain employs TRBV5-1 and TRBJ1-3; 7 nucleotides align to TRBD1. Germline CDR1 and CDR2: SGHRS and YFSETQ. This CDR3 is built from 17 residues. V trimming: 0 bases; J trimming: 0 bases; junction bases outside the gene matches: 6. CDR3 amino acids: CASSLAAGGSSGNTIYF. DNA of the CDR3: TGCGCCAGCAGCTTGGCCGCAGGGGGAAGCTCTGGAAACACCATATATTTT.

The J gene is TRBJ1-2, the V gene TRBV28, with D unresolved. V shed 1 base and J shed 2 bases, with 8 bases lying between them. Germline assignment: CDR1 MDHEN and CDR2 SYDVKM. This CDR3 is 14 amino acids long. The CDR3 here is CASSLSTGNYGYTF. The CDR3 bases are TGTGCCAGCAGTTTATCGACGGGGAACTATGGCTACACCTTC.

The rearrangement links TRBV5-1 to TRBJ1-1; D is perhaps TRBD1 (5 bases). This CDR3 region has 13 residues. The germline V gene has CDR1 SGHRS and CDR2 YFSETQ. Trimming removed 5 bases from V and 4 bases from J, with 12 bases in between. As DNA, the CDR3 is TGCGCCAGCAGGTCCTCAGGGTTCACTGAAGCTTTCTTT. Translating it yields CASRSSGFTEAFF.

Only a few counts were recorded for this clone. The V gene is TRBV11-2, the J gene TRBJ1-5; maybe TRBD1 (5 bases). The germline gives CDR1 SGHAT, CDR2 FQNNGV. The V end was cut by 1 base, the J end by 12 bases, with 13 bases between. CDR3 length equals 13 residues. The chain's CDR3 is CASSLAPLTVQHF. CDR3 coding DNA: TGTGCCAGCAGCTTAGCCCCCCTGACAGTCCAGCATTTT.

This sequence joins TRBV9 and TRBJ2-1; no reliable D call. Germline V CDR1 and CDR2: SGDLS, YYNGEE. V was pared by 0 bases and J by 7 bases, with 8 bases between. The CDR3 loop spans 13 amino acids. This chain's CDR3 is CASSVAALNEQFF. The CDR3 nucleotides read TGTGCCAGCAGCGTAGCGGCACTAAATGAGCAGTTCTTC.

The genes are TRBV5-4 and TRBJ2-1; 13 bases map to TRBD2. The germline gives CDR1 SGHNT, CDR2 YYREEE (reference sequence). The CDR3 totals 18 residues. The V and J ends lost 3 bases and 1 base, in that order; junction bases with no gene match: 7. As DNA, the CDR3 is TGTGCCAGCAGCTCTAGGACTAGCGGGAGATATTCCTACAATGAGCAGTTCTTC. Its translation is CASSSRTSGRYSYNEQFF.

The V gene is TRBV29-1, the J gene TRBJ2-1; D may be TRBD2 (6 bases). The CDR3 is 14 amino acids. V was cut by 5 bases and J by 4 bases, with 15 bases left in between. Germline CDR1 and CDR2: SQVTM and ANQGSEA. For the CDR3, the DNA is TGCAGCGTTTCAAGACTAGATTGGTACAATGAGCAGTTCTTC. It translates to CSVSRLDWYNEQFF.

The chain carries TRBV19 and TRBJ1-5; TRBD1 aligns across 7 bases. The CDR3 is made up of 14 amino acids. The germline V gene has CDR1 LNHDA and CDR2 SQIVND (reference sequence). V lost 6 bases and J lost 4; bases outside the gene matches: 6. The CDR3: CASRRQGPNQPQHF. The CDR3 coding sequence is TGTGCCAGTAGAAGACAGGGCCCAAATCAGCCCCAGCATTTT.

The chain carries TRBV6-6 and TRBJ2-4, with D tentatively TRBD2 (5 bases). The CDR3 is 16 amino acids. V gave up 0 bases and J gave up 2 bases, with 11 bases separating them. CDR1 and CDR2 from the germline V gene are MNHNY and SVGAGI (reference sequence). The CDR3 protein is CASSYSRAPTKNIQYF. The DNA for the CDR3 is TGTGCCAGCAGTTACTCGAGGGCTCCAACCAAAAACATTCAGTACTTC.

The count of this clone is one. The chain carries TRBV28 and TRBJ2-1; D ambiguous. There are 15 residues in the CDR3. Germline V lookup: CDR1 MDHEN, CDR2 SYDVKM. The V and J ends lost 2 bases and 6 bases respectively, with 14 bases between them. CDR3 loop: CASSLGSTVTNEQFF. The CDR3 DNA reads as TGTGCCAGCAGTTTAGGTAGTACCGTAACCAATGAGCAGTTCTTC.

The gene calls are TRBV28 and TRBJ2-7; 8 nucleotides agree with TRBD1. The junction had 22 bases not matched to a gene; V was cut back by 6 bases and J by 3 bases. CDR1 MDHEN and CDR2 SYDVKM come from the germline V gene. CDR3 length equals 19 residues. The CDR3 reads CASSRGGARGGTGIYEQYF. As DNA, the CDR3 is TGTGCCAGCAGCCGAGGAGGGGCTCGAGGGGGGACAGGTATCTACGAGCAGTACTTC.

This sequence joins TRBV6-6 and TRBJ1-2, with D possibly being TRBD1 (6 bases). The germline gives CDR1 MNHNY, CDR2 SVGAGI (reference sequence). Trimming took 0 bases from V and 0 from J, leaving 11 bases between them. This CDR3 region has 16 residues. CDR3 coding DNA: TGTGCCAGCAGTTACTCCCTACAGGGAGCTAACTATGGCTACACCTTC. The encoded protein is CASSYSLQGANYGYTF.

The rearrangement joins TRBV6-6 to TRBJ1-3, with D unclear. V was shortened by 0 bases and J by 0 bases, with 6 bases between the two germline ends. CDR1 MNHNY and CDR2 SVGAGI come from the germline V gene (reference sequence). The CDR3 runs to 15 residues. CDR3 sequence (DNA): TGTGCCAGCAGTTACTCAACGAGCTCTGGAAACACCATATATTTT. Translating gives CASSYSTSSGNTIYF.

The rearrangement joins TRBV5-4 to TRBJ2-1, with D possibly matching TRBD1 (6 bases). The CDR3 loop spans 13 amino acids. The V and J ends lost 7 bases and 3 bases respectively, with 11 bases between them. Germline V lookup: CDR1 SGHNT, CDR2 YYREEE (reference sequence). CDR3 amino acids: CASGVQGYNEQFF. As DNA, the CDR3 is TGTGCCAGCGGAGTACAGGGCTACAATGAGCAGTTCTTC.

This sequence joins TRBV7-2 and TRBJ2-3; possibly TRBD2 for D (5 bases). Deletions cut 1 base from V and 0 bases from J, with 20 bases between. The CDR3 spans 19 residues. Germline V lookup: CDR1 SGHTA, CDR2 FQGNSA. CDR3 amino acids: CASSLVPGVGSVSTDTQYF. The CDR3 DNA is TGTGCCAGCAGCTTAGTTCCGGGTGTTGGTAGCGTTAGCACAGATACGCAGTATTTT. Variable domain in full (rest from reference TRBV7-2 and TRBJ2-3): GAGVSQSPSNKVTEKGKDVELRCDPISGHTALYWYRQSLGQGLEFLIYFQGNSAPDKSGLPSDRFSAERTGGSVSTLTIQRTQQEDSAVYLCASSLVPGVGSVSTDTQYFGPGTRLTVL.

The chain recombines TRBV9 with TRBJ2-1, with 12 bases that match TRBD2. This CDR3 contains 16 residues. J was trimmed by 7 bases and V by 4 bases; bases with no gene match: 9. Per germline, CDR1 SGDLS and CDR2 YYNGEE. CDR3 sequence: CASSSRTSGDPNEQFF. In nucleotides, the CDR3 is TGTGCCAGCAGCTCCCGGACTAGCGGGGACCCAAATGAGCAGTTCTTC. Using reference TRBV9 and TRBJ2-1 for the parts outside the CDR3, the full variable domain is DSGVTQTPKHLITATGQRVTLRCSPRSGDLSVYWYQQSLDQGLQFLIQYYNGEERAKGNILERFSAQQFPDLHSELNLSSLELGDSALYFCASSSRTSGDPNEQFFGPGTRLTVL.

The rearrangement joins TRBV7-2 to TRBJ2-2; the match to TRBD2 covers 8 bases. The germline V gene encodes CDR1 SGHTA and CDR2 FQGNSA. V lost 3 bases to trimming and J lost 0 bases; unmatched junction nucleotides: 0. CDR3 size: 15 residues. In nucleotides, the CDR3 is TGTGCCAGCAGCTTTAGCGGGACGAACACCGGGGAGCTGTTTTTT. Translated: CASSFSGTNTGELFF.

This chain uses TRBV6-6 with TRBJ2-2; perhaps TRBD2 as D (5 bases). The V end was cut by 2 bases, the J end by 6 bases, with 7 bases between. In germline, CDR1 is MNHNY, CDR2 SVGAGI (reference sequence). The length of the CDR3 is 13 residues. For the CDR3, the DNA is TGTGCCAGCAGTTACACGGAGGCCGGGGAGCTGTTTTTT. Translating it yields CASSYTEAGELFF.

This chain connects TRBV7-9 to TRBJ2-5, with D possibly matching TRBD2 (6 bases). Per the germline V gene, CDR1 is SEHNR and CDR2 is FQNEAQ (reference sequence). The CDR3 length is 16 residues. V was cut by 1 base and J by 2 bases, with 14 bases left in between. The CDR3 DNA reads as TGTGCCAGCAGCTTAGGGAGGGTTATATCACAAGAGACCCAGTACTTC. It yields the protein CASSLGRVISQETQYF.